A selection of T cell receptor beta chains follows, all from one sample in a study of control samples from healthy donors and cancer patients. Assay: immunoSEQ multiplex PCR; the TCRdb copy retains only in-frame clones and omits some. Of over 100,000 clones in the sample, about 88% were seen once. Sample: blood. The origin of the receptors is a man in his fifties in good health. CDR3s include the opening cysteine and the closing phenylalanine or tryptophan. Each record gives: J gene, D gene, V gene, clone size, CDR3 DNA, CDR3 protein. The D gene is left open where the match is weak. A row's size may be missing; if present it is once, few, many or a size class.

j_call: TRBJ1-2
d_call: NA
v_call: TRBV11-2
clone_size: NA
cdr3_nt: TGTGCCAGCAGCTTAGCTGGTGAGGGTGGCTATGGCTACACCTTC
cdr3_aa: CASSLAGEGGYGYTF

j_call: TRBJ1-2
d_call: NA
v_call: TRBV12-3/TRBV12-4
clone_size: NA
cdr3_nt: TGTGCCAGCAGTTCAGGGGCCGTCTTCACCTTC
cdr3_aa: CASSSGAVFTF

j_call: TRBJ2-1
d_call: TRBD1
v_call: TRBV19
clone_size: NA
cdr3_nt: TGTGCCAGCACCCTTGGACAGGTTTTTAATGAGCAGTTCTTC
cdr3_aa: CASTLGQVFNEQFF

j_call: TRBJ2-1
d_call: NA
v_call: TRBV9
clone_size: NA
cdr3_nt: TGTGCCAGCACCCAGGGGGGGAATGAGCAGTTCTTC
cdr3_aa: CASTQGGNEQFF

j_call: TRBJ1-1
d_call: NA
v_call: TRBV3-1/TRBV3-2
clone_size: NA
cdr3_nt: TGTGCCAGCAGCCAAGTAGGGCAGGCCACTGAAGCTTTCTTT
cdr3_aa: CASSQVGQATEAFF

j_call: TRBJ1-1
d_call: TRBD1
v_call: TRBV28
clone_size: NA
cdr3_nt: TGTGCCAGCAGGGCCTCCGACAGGGCCGCTGAAGCTTTCTTT
cdr3_aa: CASRASDRAAEAFF

j_call: TRBJ1-6
d_call: NA
v_call: TRBV5-1
clone_size: NA
cdr3_nt: TGCGCCAGCAGCTTGATCTTGGGGCGCGGGTCACCCCTCCACTTT
cdr3_aa: CASSLILGRGSPLHF

j_call: TRBJ2-7
d_call: TRBD2
v_call: TRBV10-3
clone_size: NA
cdr3_nt: TGTGCCATCAGGACTAGCTTCGGGGACGAGCAGTACTTC
cdr3_aa: CAIRTSFGDEQYF

j_call: TRBJ2-7
d_call: NA
v_call: TRBV5-1
clone_size: NA
cdr3_nt: TGCGCCAGCAGCTACCCGGGGTCCTACGAGCAGTACTTC
cdr3_aa: CASSYPGSYEQYF

j_call: TRBJ1-1
d_call: TRBD1
v_call: TRBV5-1
clone_size: NA
cdr3_nt: TGCGCCAGCAGCTTTGGGACAGTGGGTATATTGAACACTGAAGCTTTCTTT
cdr3_aa: CASSFGTVGILNTEAFF

j_call: TRBJ2-1
d_call: NA
v_call: TRBV21-1
clone_size: NA
cdr3_nt: TGTGCCAGCAGCTACCGCGGGGTTTCTTACAATGAGCAGTTCTTC
cdr3_aa: CASSYRGVSYNEQFF

j_call: TRBJ1-5
d_call: NA
v_call: TRBV6-2/TRBV6-3
clone_size: NA
cdr3_nt: TGTGCCAGCAGTTATGGGCAGGGGCGCGAATCCCGCAATCAGCCCCAGCATTTT
cdr3_aa: CASSYGQGRESRNQPQHF

j_call: TRBJ1-1
d_call: TRBD1
v_call: TRBV30
clone_size: once
cdr3_nt: TGTGCCTGGAGTAGCGGGACAGGGGGTGTACGAGCTTTCTTT
cdr3_aa: CAWSSGTGGVRAFF

j_call: TRBJ2-7
d_call: TRBD1
v_call: TRBV19
clone_size: NA
cdr3_nt: TGTGCCAGTAGGGGACAGGGTTCCTACGAGCAGTACTTC
cdr3_aa: CASRGQGSYEQYF

j_call: TRBJ1-3
d_call: NA
v_call: TRBV3-1/TRBV3-2
clone_size: NA
cdr3_nt: TGTGCCAGCAGCCGGGGCGGGAACACCATATATTTT
cdr3_aa: CASSRGGNTIYF

j_call: TRBJ1-6
d_call: NA
v_call: TRBV27
clone_size: NA
cdr3_nt: TGTGCCAGCAGTAGGGACGGAAATTCACCCCTCCACTTT
cdr3_aa: CASSRDGNSPLHF

j_call: TRBJ1-2
d_call: TRBD1
v_call: TRBV7-9
clone_size: NA
cdr3_nt: TGTGCCAGCAGCTTTCCCGACAGGGGAGGGTATGGCTACACCTTC
cdr3_aa: CASSFPDRGGYGYTF

j_call: TRBJ2-2
d_call: NA
v_call: TRBV28
clone_size: NA
cdr3_nt: TGTGCCAGCAGTCCCCTTACCGGGGAGCTGTTTTTT
cdr3_aa: CASSPLTGELFF